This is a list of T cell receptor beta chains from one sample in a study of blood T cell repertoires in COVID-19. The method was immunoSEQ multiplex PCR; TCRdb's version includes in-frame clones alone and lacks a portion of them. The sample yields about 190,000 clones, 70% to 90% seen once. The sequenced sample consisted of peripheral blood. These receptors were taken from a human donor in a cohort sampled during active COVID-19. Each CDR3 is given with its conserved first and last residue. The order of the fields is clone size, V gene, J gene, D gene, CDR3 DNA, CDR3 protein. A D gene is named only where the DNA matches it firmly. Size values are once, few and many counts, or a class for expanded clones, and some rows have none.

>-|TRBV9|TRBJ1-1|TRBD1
TGTGCCAGCAGCCCCGGACAGGCTAACACTGAAGCTTTCTTT
CASSPGQANTEAFF
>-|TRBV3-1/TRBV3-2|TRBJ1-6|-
TGTGCCAGCAGCCGGACCTCGGGGGACTCACCCCTCCACTTT
CASSRTSGDSPLHF
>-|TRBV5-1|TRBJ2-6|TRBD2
TGCGCCAGCAGCCTTGGGACTACGGGGGACGTCCTGACTTTC
CASSLGTTGDVLTF
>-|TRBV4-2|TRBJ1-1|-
TGTGCCAGCAGCCAACAGGTGAACACTGAAGCTTTCTTT
CASSQQVNTEAFF
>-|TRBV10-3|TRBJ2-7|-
TGTGCCAGCCTGGGACACTCATCCTACGAGCAGTACTTC
CASLGHSSYEQYF
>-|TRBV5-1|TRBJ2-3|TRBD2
TGCGCCAGCAGAGAGACTAGCGGGAGAGCTAGCACAGATACGCAGTATTTT
CASRETSGRASTDTQYF
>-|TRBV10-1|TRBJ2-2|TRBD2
TGCGCCAGCAGTGGAGCGGGGCCCGGGGAGCTGTTTTTT
CASSGAGPGELFF
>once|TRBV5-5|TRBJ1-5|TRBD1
TGTGCCAGCAGCTTGGATCGTGGGACAGGGAGGCCCCAGCATTTT
CASSLDRGTGRPQHF
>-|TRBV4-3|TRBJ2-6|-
TGCGCCAGCAGCCAAGGGACAGGGGCCAACGTCCTGACTTTC
CASSQGTGANVLTF
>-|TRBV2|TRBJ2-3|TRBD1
TGTGCCAGCAAAGACAGGGCGAGGGGCACAGATACGCAGTATTTT
CASKDRARGTDTQYF